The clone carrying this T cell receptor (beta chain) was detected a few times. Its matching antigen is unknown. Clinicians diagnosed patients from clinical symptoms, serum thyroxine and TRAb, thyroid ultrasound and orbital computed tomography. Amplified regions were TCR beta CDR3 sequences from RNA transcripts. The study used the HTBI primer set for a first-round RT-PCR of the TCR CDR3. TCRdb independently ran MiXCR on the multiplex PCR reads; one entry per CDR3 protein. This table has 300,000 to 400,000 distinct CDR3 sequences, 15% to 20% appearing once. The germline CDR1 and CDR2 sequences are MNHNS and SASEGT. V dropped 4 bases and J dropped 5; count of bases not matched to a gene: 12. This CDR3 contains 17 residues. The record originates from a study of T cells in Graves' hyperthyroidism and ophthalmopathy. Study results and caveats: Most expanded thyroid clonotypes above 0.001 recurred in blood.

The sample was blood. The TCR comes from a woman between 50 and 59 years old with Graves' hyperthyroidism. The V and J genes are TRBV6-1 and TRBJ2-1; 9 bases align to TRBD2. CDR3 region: CASSVPLEREDHNEQFF. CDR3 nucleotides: TGTGCCAGCAGTGTCCCCCTGGAGCGGGAGGACCACAATGAGCAGTTCTTC.